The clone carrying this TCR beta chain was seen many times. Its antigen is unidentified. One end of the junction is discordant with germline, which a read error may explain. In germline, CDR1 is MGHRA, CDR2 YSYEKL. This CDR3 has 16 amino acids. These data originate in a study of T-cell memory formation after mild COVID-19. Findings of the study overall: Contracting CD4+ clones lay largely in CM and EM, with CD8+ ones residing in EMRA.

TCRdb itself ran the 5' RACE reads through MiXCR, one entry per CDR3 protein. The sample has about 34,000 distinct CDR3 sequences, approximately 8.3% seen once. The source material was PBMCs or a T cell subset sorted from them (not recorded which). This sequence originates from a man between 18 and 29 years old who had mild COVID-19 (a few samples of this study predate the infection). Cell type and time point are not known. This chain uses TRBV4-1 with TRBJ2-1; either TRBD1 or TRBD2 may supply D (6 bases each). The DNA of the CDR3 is TGCGCCAGCACCCAAGGGGGGACGGGGCGGTACAATGAGCAGTTCTTC. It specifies CASTQGGTGRYNEQFF.